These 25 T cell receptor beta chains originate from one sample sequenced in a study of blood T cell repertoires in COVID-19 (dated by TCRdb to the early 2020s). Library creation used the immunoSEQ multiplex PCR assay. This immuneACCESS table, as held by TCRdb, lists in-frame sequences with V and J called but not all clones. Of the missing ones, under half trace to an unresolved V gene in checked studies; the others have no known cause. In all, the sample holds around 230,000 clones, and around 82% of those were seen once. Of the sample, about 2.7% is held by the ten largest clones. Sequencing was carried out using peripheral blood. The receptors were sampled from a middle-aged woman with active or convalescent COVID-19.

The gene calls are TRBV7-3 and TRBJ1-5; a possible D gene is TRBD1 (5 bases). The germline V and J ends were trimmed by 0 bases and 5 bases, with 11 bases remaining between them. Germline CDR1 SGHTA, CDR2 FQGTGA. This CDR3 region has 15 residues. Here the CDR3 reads CASSLTARADQPQHF. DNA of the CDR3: TGTGCCAGCAGCTTAACGGCCAGGGCAGATCAGCCCCAGCATTTT.

CDR3 protein: CASSQVSGTEAFF. CDR3 nucleotides: TGTGCCAGCAGCCAAGTCAGCGGGACTGAAGCTTTCTTT. The chain has TRBV14 and TRBJ1-1; no clear D. V lost 1 base and J lost 5, with 8 bases in between. The V gene's germline CDR1 is SGHDN and CDR2 FVKESK. The CDR3 is made up of 13 amino acids. Full variable domain (outside the CDR3, taken from reference TRBV14 and TRBJ1-1): EAGVTQFPSHSVIEKGQTVTLRCDPISGHDNLYWYRRVMGKEIKFLLHFVKESKQDESGMPNNRFLAERTGGTYSTLKVQPAELEDSGVYFCASSQVSGTEAFFGQGTRLTVV.

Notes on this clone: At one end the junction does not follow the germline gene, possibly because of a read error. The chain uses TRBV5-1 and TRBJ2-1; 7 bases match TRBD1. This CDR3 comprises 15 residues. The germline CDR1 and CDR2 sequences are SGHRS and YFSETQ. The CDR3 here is CASRLDRSSYNEQFF. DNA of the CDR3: TGCGCCAGCAGATTGGACAGGAGCTCCTACAATGAGCAGTTCTTC.

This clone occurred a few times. The CDR3 DNA is TGTGCCAGCAGCTTCCGGGACAGGGCGCCGGCATATGGCTACACCTTC. Translating it yields CASSFRDRAPAYGYTF. The chain couples TRBV5-5 to TRBJ1-2; 9 bases agree with TRBD1. V trimming: 2 bases; J trimming: 5 bases; junction bases outside the gene matches: 10. The CDR3 is 16 residues long. Germline lookup yields CDR1 SGHKS and CDR2 YYEKEE (reference sequence).

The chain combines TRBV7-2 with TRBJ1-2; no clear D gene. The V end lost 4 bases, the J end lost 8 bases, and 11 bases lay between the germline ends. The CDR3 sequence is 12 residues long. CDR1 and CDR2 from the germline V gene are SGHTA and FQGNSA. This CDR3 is CASSSGPRGYTF. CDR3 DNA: TGTGCCAGCAGCTCAGGTCCACGGGGCTACACCTTC.

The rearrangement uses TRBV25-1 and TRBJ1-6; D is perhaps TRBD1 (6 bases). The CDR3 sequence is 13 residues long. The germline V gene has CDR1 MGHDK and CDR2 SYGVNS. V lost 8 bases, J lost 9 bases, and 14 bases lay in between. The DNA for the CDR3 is TGTGCCAGCCAAGACAGGCTCATTTCACCCCTCCACTTT. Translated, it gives CASQDRLISPLHF.

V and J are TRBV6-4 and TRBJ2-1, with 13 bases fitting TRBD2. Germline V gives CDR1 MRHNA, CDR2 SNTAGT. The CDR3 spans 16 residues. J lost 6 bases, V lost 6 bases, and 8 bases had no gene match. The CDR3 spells CASSGTSGKGSNEQFF. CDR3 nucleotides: TGTGCCAGCAGCGGGACTAGCGGGAAAGGAAGCAATGAGCAGTTCTTC.

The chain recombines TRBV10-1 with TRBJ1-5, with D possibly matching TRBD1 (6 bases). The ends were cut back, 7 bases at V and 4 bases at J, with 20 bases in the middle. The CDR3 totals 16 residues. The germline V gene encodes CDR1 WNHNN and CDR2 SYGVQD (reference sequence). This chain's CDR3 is CASKRNQERGNQPQHF. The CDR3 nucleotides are TGCGCCAGCAAAAGGAATCAGGAGAGGGGGAATCAGCCCCAGCATTTT.

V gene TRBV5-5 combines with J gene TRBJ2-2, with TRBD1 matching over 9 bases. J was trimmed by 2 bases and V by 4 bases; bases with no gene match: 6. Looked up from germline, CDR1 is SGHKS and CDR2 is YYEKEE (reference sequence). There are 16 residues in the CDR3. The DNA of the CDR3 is TGTGCCAGCAGCCGAAGGACAGGGGTAAACACCGGGGAGCTGTTTTTT. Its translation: CASSRRTGVNTGELFF. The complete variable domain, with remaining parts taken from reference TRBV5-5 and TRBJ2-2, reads DAGVTQSPTHLIKTRGQQVTLRCSPISGHKSVSWYQQVLGQGPQFIFQYYEKEERGRGNFPDRFSARQFPNYSSELNVNALLLGDSALYLCASSRRTGVNTGELFFGEGSRLTVL.

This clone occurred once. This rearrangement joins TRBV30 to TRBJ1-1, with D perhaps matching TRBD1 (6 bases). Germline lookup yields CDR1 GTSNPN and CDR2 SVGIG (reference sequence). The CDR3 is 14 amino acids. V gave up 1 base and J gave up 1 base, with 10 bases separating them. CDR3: CAWSGTVTNTEAFF. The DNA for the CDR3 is TGTGCCTGGAGTGGGACAGTTACGAACACTGAAGCTTTCTTT. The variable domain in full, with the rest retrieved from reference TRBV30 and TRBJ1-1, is SQTIHQWPATLVQPVGSPLSLECTVEGTSNPNLYWYRQAAGRGLQLLFYSVGIGQISSEVPQNLSASRPQDRQFILSSKKLLLSDSGFYLCAWSGTVTNTEAFFGQGTRLTVV.

The CDR3 DNA is TGTGCCAGCAGACGGGCGGGGGCTACCTACGAGCAGTACTTC. Its protein product is CASRRAGATYEQYF. The rearrangement links TRBV13 to TRBJ2-7; tentatively, D is TRBD2 (7 bases). The germline gives CDR1 PRHDT, CDR2 FYEKMQ (reference sequence). V lost 6 bases to trimming and J lost 2 bases, with 14 bases between them. The CDR3 is 14 amino acids.

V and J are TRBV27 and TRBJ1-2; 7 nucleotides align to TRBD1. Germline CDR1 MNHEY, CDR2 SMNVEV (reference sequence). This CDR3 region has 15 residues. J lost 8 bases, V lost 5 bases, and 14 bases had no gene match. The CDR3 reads CASSPRTGTVRGYTF. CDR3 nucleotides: TGTGCCAGCAGTCCAAGGACAGGAACAGTCAGGGGCTACACCTTC.

The CDR3 DNA sequence: TGTGCCAGCAGCCCGGACAGGGGTGAGGACACCGGGGAGCTGTTTTTT. Protein product: CASSPDRGEDTGELFF. The rearrangement uses TRBV7-9 and TRBJ2-2; 9 bases align to TRBD1. The CDR3 loop spans 16 amino acids. Germline V gene sequence: CDR1 SEHNR, CDR2 FQNEAQ (reference sequence). The J segment lost 3 bases and the V segment lost 5 bases, leaving 7 bases of the junction unmatched.

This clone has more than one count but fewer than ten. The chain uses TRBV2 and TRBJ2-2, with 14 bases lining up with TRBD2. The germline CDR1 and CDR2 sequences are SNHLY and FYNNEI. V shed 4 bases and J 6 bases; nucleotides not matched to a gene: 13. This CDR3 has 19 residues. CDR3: CASSGGLAGALGKAGELFF. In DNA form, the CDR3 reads TGTGCCAGCAGTGGGGGACTAGCGGGAGCTTTGGGGAAGGCCGGGGAGCTGTTTTTT.

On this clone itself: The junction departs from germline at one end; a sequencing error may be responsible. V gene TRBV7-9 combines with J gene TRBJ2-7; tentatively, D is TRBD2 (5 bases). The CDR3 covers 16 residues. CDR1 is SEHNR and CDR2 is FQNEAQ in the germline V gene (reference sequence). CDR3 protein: CASSLWGGSRSDEQYF. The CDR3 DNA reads TGTGCCAGCAGCCTTTGGGGTGGGAGTCGCTCCGACGAGCAGTACTTC.

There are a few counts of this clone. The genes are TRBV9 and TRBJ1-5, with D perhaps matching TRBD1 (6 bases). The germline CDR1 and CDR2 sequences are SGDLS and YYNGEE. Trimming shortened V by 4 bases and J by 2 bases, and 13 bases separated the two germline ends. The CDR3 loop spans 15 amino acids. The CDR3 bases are TGTGCCAGCAGCCCCTCAGGGGTAGGCAATCAGCCCCAGCATTTT. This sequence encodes CASSPSGVGNQPQHF.

CDR3 DNA sequence: TGTGCCAGCAGCTTAGGACAGGGAGAGGGAGCTTTCTTT. The encoded protein is CASSLGQGEGAFF. The chain recombines TRBV7-9 with TRBJ1-1; 7 nucleotides match TRBD1. The length of the CDR3 is 13 residues. The germline V gene encodes CDR1 SEHNR and CDR2 FQNEAQ (reference sequence). Trimming removed 1 base from V and 10 bases from J; junction bases left unmatched: 6.

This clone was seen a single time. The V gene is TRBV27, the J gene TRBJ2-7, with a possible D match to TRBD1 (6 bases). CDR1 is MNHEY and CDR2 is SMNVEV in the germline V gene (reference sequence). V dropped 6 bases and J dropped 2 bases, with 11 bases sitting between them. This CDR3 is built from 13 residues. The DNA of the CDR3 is TGTGCCAGCAGCAGGACAGAGGCCTACGAGCAGTACTTC. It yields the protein CASSRTEAYEQYF.

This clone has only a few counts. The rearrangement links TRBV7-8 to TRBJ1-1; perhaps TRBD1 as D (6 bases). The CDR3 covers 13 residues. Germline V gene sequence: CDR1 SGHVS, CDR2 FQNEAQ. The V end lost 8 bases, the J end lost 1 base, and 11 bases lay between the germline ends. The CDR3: CASGQGQNTEAFF. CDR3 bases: TGTGCCAGCGGCCAGGGACAGAACACTGAAGCTTTCTTT.

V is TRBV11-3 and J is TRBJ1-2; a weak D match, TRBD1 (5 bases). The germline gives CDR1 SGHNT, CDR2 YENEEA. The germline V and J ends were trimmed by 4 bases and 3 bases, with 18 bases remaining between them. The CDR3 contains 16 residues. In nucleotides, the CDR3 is TGTGCCAGCAGCTCCGACCCTCTTTCGGGGGACTATGGCTACACCTTC. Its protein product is CASSSDPLSGDYGYTF.

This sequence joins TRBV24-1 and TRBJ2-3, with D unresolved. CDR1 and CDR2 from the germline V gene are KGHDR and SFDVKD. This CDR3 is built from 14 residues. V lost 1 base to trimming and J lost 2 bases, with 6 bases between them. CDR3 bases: TGTGCCACCAGTGATTTAACAATCACAGATACGCAGTATTTT. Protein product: CATSDLTITDTQYF.

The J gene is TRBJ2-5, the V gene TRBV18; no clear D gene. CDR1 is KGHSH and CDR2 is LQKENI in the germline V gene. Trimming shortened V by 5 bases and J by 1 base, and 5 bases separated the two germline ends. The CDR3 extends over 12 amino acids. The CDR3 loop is CASSRAQETQYF. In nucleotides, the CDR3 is TGTGCCAGCTCAAGAGCCCAAGAGACCCAGTACTTC.

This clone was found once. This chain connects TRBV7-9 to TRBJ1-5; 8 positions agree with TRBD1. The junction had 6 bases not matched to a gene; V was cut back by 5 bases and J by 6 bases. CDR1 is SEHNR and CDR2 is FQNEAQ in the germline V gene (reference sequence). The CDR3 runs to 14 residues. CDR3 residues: CASSMGTGGQPQHF. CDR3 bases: TGTGCCAGCAGCATGGGGACAGGTGGTCAGCCCCAGCATTTT.

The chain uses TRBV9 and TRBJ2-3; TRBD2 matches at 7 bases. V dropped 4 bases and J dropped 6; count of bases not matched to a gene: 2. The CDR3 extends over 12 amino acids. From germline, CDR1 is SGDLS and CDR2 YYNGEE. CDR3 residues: CASSYGGDTQYF. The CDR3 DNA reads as TGTGCCAGCAGCTACGGGGGGGATACGCAGTATTTT.

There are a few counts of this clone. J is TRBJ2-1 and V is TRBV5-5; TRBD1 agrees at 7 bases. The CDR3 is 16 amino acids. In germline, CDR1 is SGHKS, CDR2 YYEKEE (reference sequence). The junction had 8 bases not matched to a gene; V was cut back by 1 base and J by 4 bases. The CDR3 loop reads CASSLTGTEGYNEQFF. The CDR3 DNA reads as TGTGCCAGCAGCTTGACGGGGACAGAGGGATACAATGAGCAGTTCTTC. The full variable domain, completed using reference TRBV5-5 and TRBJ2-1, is DAGVTQSPTHLIKTRGQQVTLRCSPISGHKSVSWYQQVLGQGPQFIFQYYEKEERGRGNFPDRFSARQFPNYSSELNVNALLLGDSALYLCASSLTGTEGYNEQFFGPGTRLTVL.